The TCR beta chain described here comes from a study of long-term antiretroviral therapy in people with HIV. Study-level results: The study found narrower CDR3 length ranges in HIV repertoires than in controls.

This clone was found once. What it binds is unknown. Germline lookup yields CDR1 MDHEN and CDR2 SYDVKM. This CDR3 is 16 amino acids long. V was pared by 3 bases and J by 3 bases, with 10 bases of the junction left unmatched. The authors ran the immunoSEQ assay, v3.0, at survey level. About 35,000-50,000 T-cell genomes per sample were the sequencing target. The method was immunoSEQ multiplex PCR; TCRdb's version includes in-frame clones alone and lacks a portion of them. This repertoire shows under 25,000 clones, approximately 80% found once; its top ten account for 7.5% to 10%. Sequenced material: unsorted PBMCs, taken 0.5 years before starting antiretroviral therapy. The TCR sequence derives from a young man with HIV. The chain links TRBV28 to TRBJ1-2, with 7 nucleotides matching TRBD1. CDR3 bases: TGTGCCAGCAGTTTTGAGACAGGGCCCGGATACTATGGCTACACCTTC. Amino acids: CASSFETGPGYYGYTF.